These 23 T cell receptor beta chains were all obtained from the same sample, sequenced in a study of shared clonotypes between healthy human individuals. Generated by immunoSEQ multiplex PCR, the TCRdb table keeps only in-frame clones and is missing some. The data show a few million clones, over 85% seen once. Input material: naive CD4+ T cells from PBMCs. Subset denoted: CD45RA+ positively selected. The origin of the receptors is a man aged 18 to 35 in good health. Some clones in this sample may be carry-over from other donors' samples.

The chain recombines TRBV7-3 with TRBJ2-3, with 7 bases fitting TRBD2. CDR3 length equals 16 residues. The V segment lost 2 bases and the J segment 4 bases; nucleotides outside the gene matches: 9. Germline V gene data show CDR1 as SGHTA and CDR2 as FQGTGA. Here the CDR3 DNA reads TGTGCCAGCAGCTTAGGAGGACTAGACAATTCAGATACGCAGTATTTT. It encodes CASSLGGLDNSDTQYF.

J is TRBJ2-3 and V is TRBV5-4; D unclear. V was cut by 3 bases and J by 1 base, with 9 bases left in between. Germline V gene sequence: CDR1 SGHNT, CDR2 YYREEE (reference sequence). There are 14 residues in the CDR3. In DNA form, the CDR3 reads TGTGCCAGCAGCTCCCCCACGGGCACAGATACGCAGTATTTT. It is translated as CASSSPTGTDTQYF.

Turning to this clone: Other DNA sequences from this sample encode an identical CDR3 as well. The rearrangement joins TRBV5-1 to TRBJ2-5; D possibly corresponds to TRBD1 (5 bases). From germline, CDR1 is SGHRS and CDR2 YFSETQ. The CDR3 runs to 14 residues. Between the trimmed V and J ends, which lost 1 base and 2 bases, there was a span of 9 bases. CDR3 nucleotide sequence: TGCGCCAGCAGCTTGAGGGGTGTACAAGAGACCCAGTACTTC. Amino acid sequence: CASSLRGVQETQYF.

CDR3 residues: CASSYFTPRTDRPYGYTF. The CDR3, as DNA: TGTGCCAGCAGTTATTTTACCCCTCGGACCGACAGGCCGTATGGCTACACCTTC. The V gene is TRBV6-9, the J gene TRBJ1-2; D is perhaps TRBD1 (6 bases). This CDR3 contains 18 residues. Trimming took off 1 base at V and 5 bases at J, with 23 bases between the two ends. Germline V gene data show CDR1 as MNHGY and CDR2 as SVAAGI.

This rearrangement joins TRBV6-6 to TRBJ1-1; the match to TRBD1 covers 7 bases. This CDR3 region has 13 residues. Germline V lookup: CDR1 MNHNY, CDR2 SVGAGI (reference sequence). Trimming cost V 8 bases and J 1 base; bases outside gene matches: 4. For the CDR3, the DNA is TGTGCCAGCGTCGGGACAGCGAACACTGAAGCTTTCTTT. Its translation is CASVGTANTEAFF.

The V call is TRBV5-6, the J call TRBJ2-3; possible D gene TRBD2, 5 bases. With 0 bases removed from V and 6 bases from J, the gap between germline ends came to 26 bases. This CDR3 is built from 19 residues. Germline V lookup: CDR1 SGHDT, CDR2 YYEEEE. In DNA form, the CDR3 reads TGTGCCAGCAGCTTGGAGAGGGAAGGCGGCGCCCTTTCCACGGATACGCAGTATTTT. Its translation: CASSLEREGGALSTDTQYF.

This chain connects TRBV29-1 to TRBJ1-2, with 7 bases that match TRBD1. The germline V gene has CDR1 SQVTM and CDR2 ANQGSEA. The junction had 13 bases not matched to a gene; V was cut back by 6 bases and J by 6 bases. The CDR3 is made up of 14 amino acids. In nucleotides, the CDR3 is TGCAGCGTGGACGTCAGGGGGTTTAGCGATGGCTACACCTTC. Translated: CSVDVRGFSDGYTF.

The chain carries TRBV9 and TRBJ1-2; the D gene is possibly TRBD1 (5 bases). The CDR3 loop spans 16 amino acids. Trimming took off 0 bases at V and 5 bases at J, with 17 bases between the two ends. CDR1 SGDLS and CDR2 YYNGEE come from the germline V gene. The CDR3 loop is CASSVDPRDEGYGYTF. The DNA for the CDR3 is TGTGCCAGCAGCGTAGACCCCAGGGATGAGGGGTATGGCTACACCTTC.

The gene calls are TRBV28 and TRBJ2-5; tentatively, D is TRBD1 (6 bases). Germline CDR1 and CDR2: MDHEN and SYDVKM. V was pared by 4 bases and J by 2 bases, with 11 bases between. CDR3 length: 14 residues. This chain's CDR3 is CASSSQGRQETQYF. Written as DNA, the CDR3 is TGTGCCAGCAGTTCTCAGGGGCGACAAGAGACCCAGTACTTC.

The rearrangement joins TRBV7-8 to TRBJ2-7; 8 bases align to TRBD1. The CDR3 totals 14 residues. Per germline, CDR1 SGHVS and CDR2 FQNEAQ. V was clipped by 6 bases and J by 2 bases; unmatched bases: 6. CDR3 in DNA: TGTGCCAGCAGTTACCGGGACAGGCCCTACGAGCAGTACTTC. Protein product: CASSYRDRPYEQYF.

The genes are TRBV5-1 and TRBJ1-5; no clear D. This CDR3 spans 13 amino acids. V was trimmed by 3 bases and J by 5 bases, leaving 9 bases between them. The germline gives CDR1 SGHRS, CDR2 YFSETQ. In nucleotides, the CDR3 is TGCGCCAGCAGCTGGTCCTTCGATCAGCCCCAGCATTTT. Its translation: CASSWSFDQPQHF.

V and J are TRBV6-4 and TRBJ2-7, with TRBD2 matching 13 bases. This CDR3 has 19 amino acids. Trimming cost V 8 bases and J 3 bases; bases outside gene matches: 19. Germline V gene sequence: CDR1 MRHNA, CDR2 SNTAGT. CDR3 DNA: TGTGCCAGCCCCGATGGTGGACTAGCGGGAGACGGCGGGGACTACGAGCAGTACTTC. Translated: CASPDGGLAGDGGDYEQYF.

This clone has only one observation. The J gene is TRBJ1-2, the V gene TRBV27; no firm D call. Trimming pared 7 bases from V and 4 bases from J, leaving 16 bases between. Germline CDR1 reads MNHEY; CDR2 reads SMNVEV (reference sequence). The length of the CDR3 is 14 residues. The CDR3 DNA sequence: TGTGCCAGCACGAGTACAATCGCCCCCTATGGCTACACCTTC. Residues: CASTSTIAPYGYTF.

The rearrangement joins TRBV14 to TRBJ1-2; D gene uncertain. V was shortened by 0 bases and J by 2 bases, with 10 bases between the two germline ends. This CDR3 spans 15 amino acids. Germline V gene lookup returns CDR1 SGHDN and CDR2 FVKESK. Here the CDR3 DNA reads TGTGCCAGCAGCCAAGATCTTGGGCAGAACTATGGCTACACCTTC. This codes for CASSQDLGQNYGYTF.

The gene calls are TRBV29-1 and TRBJ2-5; 7 nucleotides line up with TRBD1. CDR3 length equals 15 residues. V shed 4 bases, J shed 2 bases, and the junction held 10 bases outside the gene matches. Germline CDR1 reads SQVTM; CDR2 reads ANQGSEA. Written as DNA, the CDR3 is TGCAGCGTTGTCAGCATACCGGGACAGCAAGAGACCCAGTACTTC. Translating gives CSVVSIPGQQETQYF.

This chain uses TRBV12-5 with TRBJ2-2; D gene unclear. The germline V gene has CDR1 LGHNT and CDR2 FRNRAP. V lost 0 bases, J lost 6 bases, and 14 bases lay in between. The CDR3 consists of 16 residues. The CDR3 loop reads CASGLVLGRKAGELFF. The DNA for the CDR3 is TGTGCTAGTGGTTTGGTACTTGGCAGAAAGGCCGGGGAGCTGTTTTTT.

With respect to this clone: Additional DNA sequences in this sample encode the identical CDR3. V usage is TRBV28 and J usage is TRBJ2-7; 10 bases line up with TRBD2. V lost 6 bases to trimming and J lost 2 bases; unmatched junction nucleotides: 7. The CDR3 length is 15 residues. CDR1 is MDHEN and CDR2 is SYDVKM in the germline V gene. The CDR3 sequence: CASSPPGLATYEQYF. The CDR3 region has the DNA TGTGCCAGCAGCCCCCCGGGACTAGCGACCTACGAGCAGTACTTC.

The gene calls are TRBV19 and TRBJ2-2; 8 nucleotides align to TRBD1. V was clipped by 9 bases and J by 6 bases; unmatched bases: 9. CDR3 length: 14 amino acids. Germline assignment: CDR1 LNHDA and CDR2 SQIVND (reference sequence). CDR3 in amino acids: CASQGAWGPGELFF. CDR3 nucleotide sequence: TGTGCCAGCCAGGGGGCTTGGGGACCCGGGGAGCTGTTTTTT.

The V gene is TRBV11-2, the J gene TRBJ2-7; 11 bases agree with TRBD1. The CDR3 covers 15 residues. CDR1 is SGHAT, CDR2 FQNNGV, per germline. The V segment lost 4 bases and the J segment 2 bases; nucleotides outside the gene matches: 4. The CDR3 region has the DNA TGTGCCAGCAGCTCCGGGACAGGGGGGACCTACGAGCAGTACTTC. It codes for CASSSGTGGTYEQYF.

The chain carries TRBV29-1 and TRBJ2-7, with D tentatively TRBD1 (5 bases). Germline values: CDR1 SQVTM, CDR2 ANQGSEA. The CDR3 totals 13 residues. Trimming cost V 7 bases and J 0 bases, with 13 bases left between them. CDR3 residues: CSARASYSYEQYF. Written as DNA, the CDR3 is TGCAGCGCCAGGGCCTCTTACTCCTACGAGCAGTACTTC.

The rearrangement links TRBV29-1 to TRBJ1-1; D gene uncertain. The CDR3 runs 14 residues. V was clipped by 7 bases and J by 0 bases, with 15 bases between them. The germline gives CDR1 SQVTM, CDR2 ANQGSEA. The CDR3 DNA reads TGCAGCGGAAAACGGTCAGTTATGAACACTGAAGCTTTCTTT. Protein sequence: CSGKRSVMNTEAFF.

The CDR3 nucleotides read TGTGCCAGCAGTTTAGAGGGTCCCTACGAGCAGTACTTC. As protein: CASSLEGPYEQYF. The rearrangement joins TRBV28 to TRBJ2-7; D is possibly TRBD2 (5 bases). Germline CDR1 reads MDHEN; CDR2 reads SYDVKM. The CDR3 is 13 amino acids. The V gene lost 2 bases and the J gene lost 2 bases, with 7 bases spanning the gap.

V gene TRBV10-3 combines with J gene TRBJ1-2; D might be TRBD1 (6 bases). The CDR3 contains 17 residues. The germline V and J ends were trimmed by 4 bases and 4 bases, with 22 bases remaining between them. Germline lookup yields CDR1 ENHRY and CDR2 SYGVKD. This chain's CDR3 is CAISAGIGGPSSYGYTF. The CDR3 DNA follows: TGTGCCATCAGTGCAGGGATTGGGGGCCCCTCGTCCTATGGCTACACCTTC.